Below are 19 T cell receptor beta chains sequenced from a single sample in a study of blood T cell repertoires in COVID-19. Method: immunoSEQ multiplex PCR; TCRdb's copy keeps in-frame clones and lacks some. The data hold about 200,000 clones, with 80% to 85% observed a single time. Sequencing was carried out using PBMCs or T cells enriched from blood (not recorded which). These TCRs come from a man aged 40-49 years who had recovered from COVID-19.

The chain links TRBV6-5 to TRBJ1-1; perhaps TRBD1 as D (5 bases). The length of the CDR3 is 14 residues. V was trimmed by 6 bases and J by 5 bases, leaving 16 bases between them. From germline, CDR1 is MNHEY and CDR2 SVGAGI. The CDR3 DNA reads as TGTGCCAGCAGCCTTACGACAGCAATGACTGAAGCTTTCTTT. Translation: CASSLTTAMTEAFF.

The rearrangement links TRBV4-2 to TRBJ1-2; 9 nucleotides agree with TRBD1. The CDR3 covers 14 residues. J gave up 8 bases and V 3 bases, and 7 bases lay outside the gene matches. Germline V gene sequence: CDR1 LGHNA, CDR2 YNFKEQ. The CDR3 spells CASSHRTGEEGYTF. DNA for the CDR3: TGTGCCAGCAGCCACCGGACAGGGGAGGAAGGCTACACCTTC.

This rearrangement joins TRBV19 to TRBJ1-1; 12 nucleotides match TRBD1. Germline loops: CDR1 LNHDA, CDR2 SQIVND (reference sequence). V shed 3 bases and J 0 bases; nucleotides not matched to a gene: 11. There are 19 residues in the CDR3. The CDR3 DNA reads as TGTGCCAGTAGTATCCCGGGACAGGGGGCTCCCTCCATGAACACTGAAGCTTTCTTT. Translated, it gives CASSIPGQGAPSMNTEAFF. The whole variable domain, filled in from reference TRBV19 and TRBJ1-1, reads DGGITQSPKYLFRKEGQNVTLSCEQNLNHDAMYWYRQDPGQGLRLIYYSQIVNDFQKGDIAEGYSVSREKKESFPLTVTSAQKNPTAFYLCASSIPGQGAPSMNTEAFFGQGTRLTVV.

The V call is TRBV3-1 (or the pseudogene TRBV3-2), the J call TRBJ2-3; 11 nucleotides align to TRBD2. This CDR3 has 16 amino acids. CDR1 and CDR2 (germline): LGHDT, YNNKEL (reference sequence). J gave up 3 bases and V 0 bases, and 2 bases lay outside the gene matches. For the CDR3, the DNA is TGTGCCAGCAGCCAAGATCCTAGCGGGGGGACAGATACGCAGTATTTT. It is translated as CASSQDPSGGTDTQYF.

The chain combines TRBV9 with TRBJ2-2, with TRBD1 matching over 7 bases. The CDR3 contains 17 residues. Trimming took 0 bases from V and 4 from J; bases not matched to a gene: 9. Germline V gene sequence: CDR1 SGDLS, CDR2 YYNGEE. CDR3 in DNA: TGTGCCAGCAGCGTAGGACAGGGTGGGAGTAGCACCGGGGAGCTGTTTTTT. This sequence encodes CASSVGQGGSSTGELFF. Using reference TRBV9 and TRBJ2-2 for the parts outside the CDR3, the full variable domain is DSGVTQTPKHLITATGQRVTLRCSPRSGDLSVYWYQQSLDQGLQFLIQYYNGEERAKGNILERFSAQQFPDLHSELNLSSLELGDSALYFCASSVGQGGSSTGELFFGEGSRLTVL.

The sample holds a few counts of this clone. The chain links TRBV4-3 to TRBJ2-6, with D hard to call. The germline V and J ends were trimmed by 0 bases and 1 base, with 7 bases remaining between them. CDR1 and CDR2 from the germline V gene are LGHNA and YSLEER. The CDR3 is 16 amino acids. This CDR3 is CASSQDRSSGANVLTF. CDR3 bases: TGCGCCAGCAGCCAAGATAGAAGTTCTGGGGCCAACGTCCTGACTTTC.

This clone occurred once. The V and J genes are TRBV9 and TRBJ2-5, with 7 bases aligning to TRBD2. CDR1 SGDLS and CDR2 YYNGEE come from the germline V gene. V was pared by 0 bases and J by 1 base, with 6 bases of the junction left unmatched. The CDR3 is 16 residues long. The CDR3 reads CASSVGGSGGQETQYF. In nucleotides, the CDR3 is TGTGCCAGCAGCGTAGGAGGCTCGGGGGGCCAAGAGACCCAGTACTTC.

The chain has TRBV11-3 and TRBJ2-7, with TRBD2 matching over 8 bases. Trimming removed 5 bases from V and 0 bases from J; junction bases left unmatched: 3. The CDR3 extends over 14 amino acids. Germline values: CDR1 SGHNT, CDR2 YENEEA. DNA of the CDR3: TGTGCCAGCAGCCGTAGCGGGGTCTCCTACGAGCAGTACTTC. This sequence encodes CASSRSGVSYEQYF.

CDR3 bases: TGTGCCAGCAGCGGACAGAGTGTTGACAGGGGGCTCTACAATGAGCAGTTCTTC. Encoded protein: CASSGQSVDRGLYNEQFF. V gene TRBV9 combines with J gene TRBJ2-1; 10 positions match TRBD1. The germline V gene encodes CDR1 SGDLS and CDR2 YYNGEE. The V gene end was trimmed by 3 bases and the J gene end by 3 bases; junction bases not matched to a gene: 12. This CDR3 spans 18 amino acids.

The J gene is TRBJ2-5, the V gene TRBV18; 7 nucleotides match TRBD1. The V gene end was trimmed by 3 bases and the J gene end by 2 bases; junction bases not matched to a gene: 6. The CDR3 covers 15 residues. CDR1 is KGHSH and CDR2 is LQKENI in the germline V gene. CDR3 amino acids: CASSPGRQGQETQYF. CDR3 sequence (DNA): TGTGCCAGCTCACCGGGACGACAGGGACAAGAGACCCAGTACTTC.

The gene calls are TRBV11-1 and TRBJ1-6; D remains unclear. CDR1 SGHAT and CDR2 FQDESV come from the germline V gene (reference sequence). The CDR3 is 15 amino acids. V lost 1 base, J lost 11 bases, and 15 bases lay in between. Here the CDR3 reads CASSLVPLGSTPLHF. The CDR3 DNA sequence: TGTGCCAGCAGCTTAGTGCCGTTGGGCTCCACACCCCTCCACTTT.

Here the CDR3 reads CASRSVGGQNSPLHF. The CDR3 DNA reads as TGTGCAAGTCGCTCAGTCGGGGGGCAGAATTCACCCCTCCACTTT. The chain uses TRBV12-2 and TRBJ1-6. TRBV12-2 is given as a pseudogene. The CDR3 loop spans 15 amino acids.

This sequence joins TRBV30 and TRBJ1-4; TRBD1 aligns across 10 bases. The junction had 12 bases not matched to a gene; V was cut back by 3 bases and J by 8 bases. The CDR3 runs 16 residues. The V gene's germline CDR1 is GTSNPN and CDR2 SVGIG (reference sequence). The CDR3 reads CAWSQSEWTGGEKLFF. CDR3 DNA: TGTGCCTGGAGCCAATCGGAGTGGACAGGGGGGGAAAAACTGTTTTTT.

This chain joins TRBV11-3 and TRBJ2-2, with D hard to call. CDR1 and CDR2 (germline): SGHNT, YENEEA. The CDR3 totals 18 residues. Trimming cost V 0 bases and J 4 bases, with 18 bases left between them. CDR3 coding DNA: TGTGCCAGCAGCTTAGATAGTAAGCGCCCTGAGTTCACCGGGGAGCTGTTTTTT. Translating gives CASSLDSKRPEFTGELFF.

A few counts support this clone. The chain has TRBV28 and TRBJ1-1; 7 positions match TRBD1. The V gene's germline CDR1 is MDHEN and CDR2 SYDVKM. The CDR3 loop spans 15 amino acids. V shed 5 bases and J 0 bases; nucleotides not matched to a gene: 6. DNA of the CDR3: TGTGCCAGCAGTCGGTCGGACAGGATGAACACTGAAGCTTTCTTT. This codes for CASSRSDRMNTEAFF.

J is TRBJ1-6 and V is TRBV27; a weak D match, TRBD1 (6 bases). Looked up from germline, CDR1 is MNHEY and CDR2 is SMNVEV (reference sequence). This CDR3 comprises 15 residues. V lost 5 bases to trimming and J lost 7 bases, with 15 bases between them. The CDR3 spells CASSENRVGNSPLHF. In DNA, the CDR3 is TGTGCCAGCAGTGAAAACAGGGTGGGCAATTCACCCCTCCACTTT.

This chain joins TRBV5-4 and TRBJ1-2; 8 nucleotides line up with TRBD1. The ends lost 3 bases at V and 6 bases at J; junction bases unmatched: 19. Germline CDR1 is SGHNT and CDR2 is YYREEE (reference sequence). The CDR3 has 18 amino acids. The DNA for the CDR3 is TGTGCCAGCAGCTCGCACCCGACAGGGGCGCGAGGGTTGGATGGCTACACCTTC. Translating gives CASSSHPTGARGLDGYTF.

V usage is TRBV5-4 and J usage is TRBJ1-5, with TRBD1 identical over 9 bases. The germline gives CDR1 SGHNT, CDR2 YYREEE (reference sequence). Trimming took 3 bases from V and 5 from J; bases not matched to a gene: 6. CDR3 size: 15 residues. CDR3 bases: TGTGCCAGCAGCTATGGACAGGGGAGAGATCAGCCCCAGCATTTT. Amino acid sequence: CASSYGQGRDQPQHF. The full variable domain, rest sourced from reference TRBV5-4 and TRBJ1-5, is ETGVTQSPTHLIKTRGQQVTLRCSSQSGHNTVSWYQQALGQGPQFIFQYYREEENGRGNFPPRFSGLQFPNYSSELNVNALELDDSALYLCASSYGQGRDQPQHFGDGTRLSIL.

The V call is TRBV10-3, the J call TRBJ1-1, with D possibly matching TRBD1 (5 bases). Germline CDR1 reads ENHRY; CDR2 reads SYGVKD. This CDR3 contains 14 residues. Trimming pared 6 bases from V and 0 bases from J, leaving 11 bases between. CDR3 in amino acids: CAISPPGVNTEAFF. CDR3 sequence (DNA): TGTGCCATCAGCCCCCCGGGGGTGAACACTGAAGCTTTCTTT.